Below, 11 T cell receptor beta chains from the same sample are listed, as sequenced in a study of T cell responses to AZD1222 COVID-19 vaccine. Clones were read by immunoSEQ multiplex PCR, and TCRdb kept only the in-frame ones, dropping some. Here the sample spans fewer than 150,000 clones, approximately 88% being singletons. Specimen: peripheral blood, collected 28 days after the second AZD1222 dose. The receptors were sampled from an adult who received the AZD1222 COVID-19 vaccine.

The rearrangement links TRBV11-3 to TRBJ1-1, with D uncertain. The CDR3 has 15 residues. Germline loops: CDR1 SGHNT, CDR2 YENEEA. V dropped 0 bases and J dropped 5 bases, with 13 bases sitting between them. CDR3 nucleotide sequence: TGTGCCAGCAGCTTAGACCCAGCGGGTGGTACTGAAGCTTTCTTT. It encodes CASSLDPAGGTEAFF. The complete variable domain, with remaining parts taken from reference TRBV11-3 and TRBJ1-1, reads EAGVVQSPRYKIIEKKQPVAFWCNPISGHNTLYWYLQNLGQGPELLIRYENEEAVDDSQLPKDRFSAERLKGVDSTLKIQPAELGDSAVYLCASSLDPAGGTEAFFGQGTRLTVV.

CDR3 protein: CASSSKLAANMNNEQFF. In DNA form, the CDR3 reads TGTGCCAGCAGCTCAAAATTAGCGGCGAACATGAACAATGAGCAGTTCTTC. This chain uses TRBV7-2 with TRBJ2-1; a possible D gene is TRBD2 (6 bases). The CDR3 totals 17 residues. V lost 4 bases, J lost 5 bases, and 21 bases lay in between. Per the germline V gene, CDR1 is SGHTA and CDR2 is FQGNSA.

V usage is TRBV21-1 and J usage is TRBJ2-3. TRBV21-1 is shown as a pseudogene. The CDR3 runs 15 residues. CDR3 in amino acids: CASSKEDGATDTQYF. CDR3 sequence (DNA): TGTGCCAGCAGCAAAGAGGATGGCGCCACAGATACGCAGTATTTT.

V usage is TRBV7-2 and J usage is TRBJ2-1; no firm D call. V lost 4 bases and J lost 2, with 6 bases in between. The CDR3 has 13 amino acids. The germline gives CDR1 SGHTA, CDR2 FQGNSA. The CDR3 here is CASSSLTYNEQFF. Written as DNA, the CDR3 is TGTGCCAGCAGCTCCTTAACCTACAATGAGCAGTTCTTC.

This clone was recorded once. The chain carries TRBV10-3 and TRBJ1-5, with 8 bases matching TRBD1. The CDR3 contains 15 residues. Germline CDR1 is ENHRY and CDR2 is SYGVKD. V shed 6 bases and J 3 bases; nucleotides not matched to a gene: 7. CDR3 sequence reads: CAIREDRAPNQPQHF. Here the CDR3 DNA reads TGTGCCATCAGGGAGGACAGGGCGCCCAATCAGCCCCAGCATTTT.

The chain recombines TRBV7-2 with TRBJ2-3; the D call may be TRBD1 or TRBD2 (5 bases each). Germline loops: CDR1 SGHTA, CDR2 FQGNSA. The CDR3 length is 12 residues. The V gene lost 2 bases and the J gene lost 6 bases, with 6 bases spanning the gap. CDR3 residues: CASSLWGDTQYF. CDR3 nucleotide sequence: TGTGCCAGCAGCTTATGGGGGGATACGCAGTATTTT. Combining the CDR3 with reference TRBV7-2 and TRBJ2-3 gives the whole variable domain GAGVSQSPSNKVTEKGKDVELRCDPISGHTALYWYRQSLGQGLEFLIYFQGNSAPDKSGLPSDRFSAERTGGSVSTLTIQRTQQEDSAVYLCASSLWGDTQYFGPGTRLTVL.

This clone appeared once. The V gene is TRBV6-5, the J gene TRBJ1-2; 7 positions agree with TRBD1. V shed 0 bases, J shed 3 bases, and the junction held 7 bases outside the gene matches. This CDR3 has 16 residues. Germline V gene data show CDR1 as MNHEY and CDR2 as SVGAGI. The CDR3: CASSYSITGAYYGYTF. CDR3 nucleotide sequence: TGTGCCAGCAGTTACTCGATTACAGGGGCTTACTATGGCTACACCTTC.

The chain has TRBV13 and TRBJ1-6; tentatively, D is TRBD1 (5 bases). V was cut by 3 bases and J by 6 bases, with 6 bases left in between. Germline V gene lookup returns CDR1 PRHDT and CDR2 FYEKMQ (reference sequence). The CDR3 runs 13 residues. The CDR3 DNA is TGTGCCAGCAGCTTGACAGTTAATTCACCCCTCCACTTT. It encodes CASSLTVNSPLHF.

The rearrangement uses TRBV6-1 and TRBJ1-5; D is unclear. Germline-derived CDR1 and CDR2 are MNHNS and SASEGT. CDR3 length: 11 amino acids. The V end was cut by 2 bases, the J end by 4 bases, with 0 bases between. In nucleotides, the CDR3 is TGTGCCAGCAGTGAAAATCAGCCCCAGCATTTT. This translates into CASSENQPQHF.

The chain combines TRBV7-9 with TRBJ2-2, with unresolved D. CDR1 and CDR2 (germline): SEHNR, FQNEAQ (reference sequence). With 0 bases removed from V and 6 bases from J, the gap between germline ends came to 5 bases. The CDR3 runs to 13 residues. The CDR3 sequence: CASSLALAGELFF. The CDR3 DNA sequence: TGTGCCAGCAGCTTAGCTTTGGCCGGGGAGCTGTTTTTT.

The chain employs TRBV10-2 and TRBJ2-7, with 11 bases that match TRBD2. J gave up 3 bases and V 4 bases, and 2 bases lay outside the gene matches. The CDR3 runs 14 residues. Germline V gene lookup returns CDR1 WSHSY and CDR2 SAAADI. CDR3 sequence reads: CASSVAGGYYEQYF. In DNA, the CDR3 is TGCGCCAGCAGTGTAGCGGGAGGGTACTACGAGCAGTACTTC.